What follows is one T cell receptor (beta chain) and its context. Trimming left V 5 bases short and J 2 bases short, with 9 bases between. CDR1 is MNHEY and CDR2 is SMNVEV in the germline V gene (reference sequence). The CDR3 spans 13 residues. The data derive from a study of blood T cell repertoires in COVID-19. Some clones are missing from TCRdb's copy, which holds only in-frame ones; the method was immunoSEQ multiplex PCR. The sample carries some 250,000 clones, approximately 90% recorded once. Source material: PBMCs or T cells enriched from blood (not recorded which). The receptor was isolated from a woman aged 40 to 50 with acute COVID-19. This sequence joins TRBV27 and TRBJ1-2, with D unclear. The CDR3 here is CASSRRGNYGYTF. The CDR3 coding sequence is TGTGCCAGCAGTCGTCGAGGGAACTATGGCTACACCTTC.